This TCR beta chain stems from a study of graft-versus-host responses after intestinal transplantation. Study summary: Every transplant recipient was induced with anti-thymocyte globulin, then maintained on tacrolimus and steroids for about 3 years.

Trimming took 3 bases from V and 2 from J, leaving 11 bases between them. Looked up from germline, CDR1 is SQVTM and CDR2 is ANQGSEA. The CDR3 is made up of 13 amino acids. Repertoires were generated with immunoSEQ multiplex PCR, while TCRdb's copy carries only in-frame clones and drops some. This table holds some 13,000 clones, almost 85% found once. General study results and limits: Allografts from individuals with graft-donor T cell macrochimerism displayed high graft-versus-host to host-versus-graft clonal ratios. The authors found GvH clones in recipient marrow, some appearing first in ileum or blood. Early post-transplant HvG declines tracked with peak circulating GvH clone levels.

This clone occurred a few times. Its antigen is unknown. The receptor was isolated from a human patient who received an intestinal transplant, so some T cells may come from the graft donor. The source material was PBMCs, sampled after intestinal transplantation. This chain joins TRBV29-1 and TRBJ2-7; no definite D call. The CDR3 region is CSVETFQTYEQYF. The DNA of the CDR3 is TGCAGCGTTGAGACATTCCAAACCTACGAGCAGTACTTC.